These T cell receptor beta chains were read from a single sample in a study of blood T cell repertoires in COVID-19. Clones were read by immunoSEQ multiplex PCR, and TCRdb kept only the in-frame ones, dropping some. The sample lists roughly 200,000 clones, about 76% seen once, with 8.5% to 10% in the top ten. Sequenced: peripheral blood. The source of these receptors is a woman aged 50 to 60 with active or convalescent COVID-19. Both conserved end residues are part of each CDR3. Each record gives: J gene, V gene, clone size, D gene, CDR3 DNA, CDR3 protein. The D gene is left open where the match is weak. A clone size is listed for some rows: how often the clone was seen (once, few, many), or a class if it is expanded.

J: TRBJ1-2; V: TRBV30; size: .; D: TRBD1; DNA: TGTGCCTGGAACTACGGCTCGGACAGGGGGCGTGGTGGCTACACCTTC; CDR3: CAWNYGSDRGRGGYTF
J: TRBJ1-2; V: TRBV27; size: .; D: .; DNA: TGTGCCAGCAGTAGGGCGGGGGGCTCCTATGGCTACACCTTC; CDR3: CASSRAGGSYGYTF
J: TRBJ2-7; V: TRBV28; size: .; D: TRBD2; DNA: TGTGCCAGCAGTCTCTCGCTCCTAGCGGGAGGCTTCTACGAGCAGTACTTC; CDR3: CASSLSLLAGGFYEQYF
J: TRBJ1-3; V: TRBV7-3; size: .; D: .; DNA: TGTGCCAGCAGCTTATCGAAGGGGCCTGGAAACACCATATATTTT; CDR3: CASSLSKGPGNTIYF
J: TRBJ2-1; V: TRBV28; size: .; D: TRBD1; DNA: TGTGCCAGCAGTTTCCCCGGGACAGGGTCCTACAATGAGCAGTTCTTC; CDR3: CASSFPGTGSYNEQFF
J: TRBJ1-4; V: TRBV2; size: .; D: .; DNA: TGTGCCAGCAGTGAAGGGGCAGCACGTAATGAAAAACTGTTTTTT; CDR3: CASSEGAARNEKLFF
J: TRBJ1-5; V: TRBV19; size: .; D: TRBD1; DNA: TGTGCCAGTAGTATCTCCACAGGGGGTAATCAGCCCCAGCATTTT; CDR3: CASSISTGGNQPQHF
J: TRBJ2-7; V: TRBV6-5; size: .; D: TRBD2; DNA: TGTGCCAGCAGTTACGGGGGGGACTACGAGCAGTACTTC; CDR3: CASSYGGDYEQYF
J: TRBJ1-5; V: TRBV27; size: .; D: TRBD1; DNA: TGTGCCAGCAGTTTATTCTCCCGGGACAGGGTTCAGCCCCAGCATTTT; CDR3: CASSLFSRDRVQPQHF
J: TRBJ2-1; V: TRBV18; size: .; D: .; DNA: TGTGCCAGCTCACCACCCGGCTCCTACAATGAGCAGTTCTTC; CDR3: CASSPPGSYNEQFF
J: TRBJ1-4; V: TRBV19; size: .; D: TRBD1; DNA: TGTGCCAGTACTCCGAGCTTGGGCAGGACAGGGGATGAAAAACTGTTTTTT; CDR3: CASTPSLGRTGDEKLFF
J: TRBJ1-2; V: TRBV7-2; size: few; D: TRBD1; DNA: TGTGCCAGCAGCATCCTGACAGGGGGCGTCTCTATGGGCTACACCTTC; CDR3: CASSILTGGVSMGYTF
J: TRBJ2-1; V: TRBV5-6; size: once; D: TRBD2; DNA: TGTGCCAGCAGCTTGGATCGGACTAGCGGGAAAATCTACAATGAGCAGTTCTTC; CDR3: CASSLDRTSGKIYNEQFF
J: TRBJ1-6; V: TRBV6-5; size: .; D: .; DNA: TGTGCCAGCAGCCTCCGGGGGGAGGACCGTTCACCCCTCCACTTT; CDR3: CASSLRGEDRSPLHF
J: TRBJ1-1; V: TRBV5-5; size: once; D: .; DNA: TGTGCCAGCAGCGCGGGCCCAGGGGCGGGGAACACTGAAGCTTTCTTT; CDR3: CASSAGPGAGNTEAFF
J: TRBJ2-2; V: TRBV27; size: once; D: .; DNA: TGTGCCAGCAGTTTAGTCCGGACCGGGGAGCTGTTTTTT; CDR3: CASSLVRTGELFF
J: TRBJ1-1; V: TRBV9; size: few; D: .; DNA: TGTGCCAGCAGCGCAGGGACTACCCGATTGAACACTGAAGCTTTCTTT; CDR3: CASSAGTTRLNTEAFF
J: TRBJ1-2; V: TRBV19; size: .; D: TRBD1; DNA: TGTGCCAGTAGTTTTCGACAGGGAGTCTATGGCTACACCTTC; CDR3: CASSFRQGVYGYTF
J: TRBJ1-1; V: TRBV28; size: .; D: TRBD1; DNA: TGTGCCAGCAGTTTAGTAGACAGGGGGACTACTGAAGCTTTCTTT; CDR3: CASSLVDRGTTEAFF
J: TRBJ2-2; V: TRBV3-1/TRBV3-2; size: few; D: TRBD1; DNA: TGTGCCAGCAGCCGTTCGGGACAGGGAAATGACGGGGAGCTGTTTTTT; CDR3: CASSRSGQGNDGELFF
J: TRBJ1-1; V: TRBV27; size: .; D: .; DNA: TGTGCCAGCAGTGGAACAGGGTTTACTGAAGCTTTCTTT; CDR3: CASSGTGFTEAFF
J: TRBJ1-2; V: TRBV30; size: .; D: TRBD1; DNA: TGTGCCTGGAGGGGACAGGGGCCCTATGGCTACACCTTC; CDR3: CAWRGQGPYGYTF
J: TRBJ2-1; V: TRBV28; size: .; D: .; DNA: TGTGCCAGCAGTACGACAGTAAGCTCCTACAATGAGCAGTTCTTC; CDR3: CASSTTVSSYNEQFF
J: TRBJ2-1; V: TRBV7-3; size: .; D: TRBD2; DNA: TGTGCCAGCAGCCCGGGACTAGCGGGAGATTATGAGCAGTTCTTC; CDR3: CASSPGLAGDYEQFF